The 8 T cell receptor beta chains below come from one sample, sequenced in a study of cytomegalovirus exposure and HLA in healthy donors. The PCR used 60 Vbeta and 13 Jbeta primers. Method: immunoSEQ multiplex PCR; TCRdb's copy keeps in-frame clones and lacks some. Among about 280,000 clones listed, about 90% were seen once. The source material was PBMCs. These receptors all stem from a woman in her late teens or twenties in good health and CMV-seronegative.

J is TRBJ2-7 and V is TRBV7-9, with D tentatively TRBD2 (5 bases). V dropped 3 bases and J dropped 2 bases, with 17 bases sitting between them. The length of the CDR3 is 16 residues. From germline, CDR1 is SEHNR and CDR2 FQNEAQ (reference sequence). The CDR3 is CASSFNPPRGTYEQYF. The CDR3 DNA follows: TGTGCCAGCAGCTTTAATCCCCCTCGAGGGACCTACGAGCAGTACTTC.

The chain carries TRBV2 and TRBJ1-1; D might be TRBD1 (6 bases). The V gene lost 11 bases and the J gene lost 1 base, with 11 bases spanning the gap. Germline CDR1 SNHLY, CDR2 FYNNEI. CDR3 length: 12 amino acids. The DNA for the CDR3 is TGTGCCGACGGACAGACGAACACTGAAGCTTTCTTT. This encodes CADGQTNTEAFF.

The rearrangement links TRBV7-9 to TRBJ2-3; D gene unclear. Germline CDR1 reads SEHNR; CDR2 reads FQNEAQ (reference sequence). The CDR3 contains 12 residues. V was clipped by 3 bases and J by 2 bases, with 3 bases between them. In DNA, the CDR3 is TGTGCCAGCAGCTTTTACACAGATACGCAGTATTTT. Its protein product is CASSFYTDTQYF.

The chain uses TRBV7-9 and TRBJ2-7; TRBD1 matches 9 bases. Germline CDR1 reads SEHNR; CDR2 reads FQNEAQ (reference sequence). This CDR3 contains 15 residues. V was clipped by 8 bases and J by 6 bases; unmatched bases: 14. CDR3: CASGSSTGGGREQYF. The CDR3 DNA reads as TGTGCCAGCGGAAGCTCGACAGGGGGAGGTCGCGAGCAGTACTTC.

The chain has TRBV7-9 and TRBJ2-7; 7 nucleotides align to TRBD2. The ends lost 1 base at V and 9 bases at J; junction bases unmatched: 6. Germline lookup yields CDR1 SEHNR and CDR2 FQNEAQ (reference sequence). The CDR3 contains 13 residues. For the CDR3, the DNA is TGTGCCAGCAGCTTAGGAGCCGGGGAGGGGCAGTACTTC. Protein product: CASSLGAGEGQYF.

This sequence joins TRBV6-5 and TRBJ1-1, with 9 bases matching TRBD1. The junction had 9 bases not matched to a gene; V was cut back by 4 bases and J by 6 bases. The CDR3 consists of 15 residues. Germline assignment: CDR1 MNHEY and CDR2 SVGAGI. The CDR3 reads CASSLTGGGKAEAFF. Here the CDR3 DNA reads TGTGCCAGCAGTTTGACAGGGGGGGGAAAGGCTGAAGCTTTCTTT.

This chain uses TRBV6-6 with TRBJ2-1; TRBD1 aligns across 8 bases. Germline lookup yields CDR1 MNHNY and CDR2 SVGAGI (reference sequence). Trimming took 6 bases from V and 1 from J; bases not matched to a gene: 8. This CDR3 has 16 residues. Written as DNA, the CDR3 is TGTGCCAGCAGGGGTCGCAGGGGGCAGTCCTACAATGAGCAGTTCTTC. This translates into CASRGRRGQSYNEQFF.

V gene TRBV7-9 combines with J gene TRBJ2-2, with 8 bases lining up with TRBD1. Germline V CDR1 and CDR2: SEHNR, FQNEAQ (reference sequence). The junction had 13 bases not matched to a gene; V was cut back by 5 bases and J by 14 bases. The CDR3 contains 14 residues. The CDR3 here is CASSIGQGGPTLFF. In nucleotides, the CDR3 is TGTGCCAGCAGCATCGGACAGGGTGGGCCGACCCTGTTTTTT.